Each of the 23 T cell receptor beta chains below was sequenced from the same sample in a study of post-analysis software for immune sequencing data. Their cognate antigens are unknown. Overall study results and limits: Five or six TRBV segments, TRBV5-6, TRBV5-1 and TRBV20-1 among them, were found more frequent in patients than controls.

TCR beta cDNA libraries included unique molecular identifiers. TCRdb recomputed calls from the PCR reads with MiXCR, one row per CDR3 protein. The sample lists over 700,000 distinct CDR3 sequences, just under 30% occurring once. The sequencing input was blood. These receptors were collected from a girl between 5 and 17 years old with multiple sclerosis.

There are many counts of this clonotype. The chain employs TRBV6-5 and TRBJ2-1; D gene unclear. Trimming cost V 6 bases and J 8 bases, with 11 bases left between them. Germline V gene sequence: CDR1 MNHEY, CDR2 SVGAGI. CDR3 length: 12 residues. The CDR3, as DNA: TGTGCCAGCAGCCCTTCTTACCATGAGCAGTTCTTC. Translation gives CASSPSYHEQFF.

This clonotype was picked up a small number of times. The V and J genes are TRBV4-1 and TRBJ2-7; 8 bases are a match to TRBD1. The V gene end was trimmed by 0 bases and the J gene end by 1 base; junction bases not matched to a gene: 8. The CDR3 runs to 17 residues. CDR1 is MGHRA, CDR2 YSYEKL, per germline. The CDR3 DNA sequence: TGCGCCAGCAGCCAAGATTCGGGCAGGGGGCCTTCCTACGAGCAGTACTTC. This codes for CASSQDSGRGPSYEQYF.

This clonotype occurred many times. This chain links TRBV20-1 with TRBJ2-7; TRBD1 or TRBD2 may be the D gene (5 bases each). The V end lost 6 bases, the J end lost 0 bases, and 12 bases lay between the germline ends. This CDR3 region has 13 residues. CDR1 is DFQATT, CDR2 SNEGSKA, per germline (reference sequence). In DNA, the CDR3 is TGCAGTGCCAGCCGGGACGGCTCCTACGAGCAGTACTTC. It is translated as CSASRDGSYEQYF.

The gene calls are TRBV4-3 and TRBJ2-3, with 7 bases identical to TRBD1. The CDR3 consists of 16 residues. CDR1 and CDR2 from the germline V gene are LGHNA and YSLEER. The ends lost 1 base at V and 0 bases at J; junction bases unmatched: 4. This CDR3 is CASSQATGASTDTQYF. CDR3 DNA: TGCGCCAGCAGCCAAGCTACAGGGGCTAGCACAGATACGCAGTATTTT.

The chain is built from TRBV7-2 and TRBJ2-7; a possible D gene is TRBD2 (5 bases). Germline lookup yields CDR1 SGHTA and CDR2 FQGNSA. V was shortened by 5 bases and J by 2 bases, with 10 bases between the two germline ends. This CDR3 is 13 amino acids long. DNA of the CDR3: TGTGCCAGCAGCAGGGAGCCCACCTACGAGCAGTACTTC. This sequence encodes CASSREPTYEQYF.

This clonotype was seen a few times. The genes are TRBV13 and TRBJ2-3, with D hard to call. CDR1 and CDR2 (germline): PRHDT, FYEKMQ (reference sequence). Trimming cost V 5 bases and J 4 bases, with 10 bases left between them. CDR3 size: 13 residues. CDR3: CASSTRLPDTQYF. As DNA, the CDR3 is TGTGCCAGCAGCACCAGACTCCCAGATACGCAGTATTTT. The full variable domain, its missing parts supplied by reference TRBV13 and TRBJ2-3, is AAGVIQSPRHLIKEKRETATLKCYPIPRHDTVYWYQQGPGQDPQFLISFYEKMQSDKGSIPDRFSAQQFSDYHSELNMSSLELGDSALYFCASSTRLPDTQYFGPGTRLTVL.

This clonotype was detected a few times. The chain carries TRBV6-5 and TRBJ1-2; the D gene is possibly TRBD1 (5 bases). CDR1 is MNHEY and CDR2 is SVGAGI in the germline V gene. The CDR3 runs 12 residues. The V end lost 10 bases, the J end lost 4 bases, and 13 bases lay between the germline ends. This chain's CDR3 is CANNPGGYGYTF. In nucleotides, the CDR3 is TGTGCCAACAACCCGGGGGGCTATGGCTACACCTTC.

The genes are TRBV6-2 or TRBV6-3 and TRBJ2-7; tentatively, D is TRBD2 (5 bases). Germline V gene data show CDR1 as MNHEY and CDR2 as SVGEGT. The CDR3 is made up of 14 amino acids. Trimming removed 0 bases from V and 3 bases from J, with 9 bases in between. In nucleotides, the CDR3 is TGTGCCAGCAGTTACTCCGGGGATTACTACGAGCAGTACTTC. Protein: CASSYSGDYYEQYF.

The chain links TRBV4-1 to TRBJ1-5, with D perhaps TRBD1 (5 bases). CDR1 is MGHRA, CDR2 YSYEKL, per germline. The CDR3 is 17 amino acids. V lost 0 bases to trimming and J lost 6 bases, with 18 bases between them. This chain's CDR3 is CASSQDRGRGLGQPQHF. CDR3 DNA sequence: TGCGCCAGCAGCCAAGATAGGGGAAGGGGCCTAGGTCAGCCCCAGCATTTT.

This chain links TRBV25-1 with TRBJ1-5, with D hard to call. Germline CDR1 and CDR2: MGHDK and SYGVNS. V gave up 1 base and J gave up 3 bases, with 7 bases separating them. The CDR3 spans 14 residues. For the CDR3, the DNA is TGTGCCAGCAGTGAATCCTGGGACAATCAGCCCCAGCATTTT. This sequence encodes CASSESWDNQPQHF.

This chain uses TRBV27 with TRBJ2-1, with 7 bases fitting TRBD1. Germline lookup yields CDR1 MNHEY and CDR2 SMNVEV (reference sequence). CDR3 length: 15 residues. With 5 bases clipped from V and 4 bases from J, the junction kept 8 bases outside the gene matches. The CDR3 loop is CASSLGQTLYNEQFF. CDR3 nucleotides: TGTGCCAGCAGTCTGGGACAGACGCTATACAATGAGCAGTTCTTC.

This sequence joins TRBV5-1 and TRBJ2-1, with 10 bases that match TRBD2. Germline V gene sequence: CDR1 SGHRS, CDR2 YFSETQ. J was trimmed by 7 bases and V by 4 bases; bases with no gene match: 5. This CDR3 has 14 residues. The CDR3 bases are TGCGCCAGCAGCCAACGGACTAGCGGAAATGAGCAGTTCTTC. It specifies CASSQRTSGNEQFF.

Note on this clonotype: A read error may account for a junction end that differs from germline. The chain carries TRBV6-5 and TRBJ1-6; D gene ambiguous. The CDR3 has 13 residues. Germline CDR1 MNHEY, CDR2 SVGAGI. The CDR3, as DNA: TGTGCCACCCAAAGGTCAAGCGCCTCACCCCGCCACTTT. It specifies CATQRSSASPRHF.

The chain combines TRBV20-1 with TRBJ2-1; 7 positions match TRBD1. The J segment lost 8 bases and the V segment lost 3 bases, leaving 10 bases of the junction unmatched. Germline CDR1 is DFQATT and CDR2 is SNEGSKA (reference sequence). This CDR3 has 14 amino acids. CDR3 nucleotides: TGCAGTGCTAGTGACAGGGCCTGGGGGTATGAGCAGTTCTTC. It is translated as CSASDRAWGYEQFF.

In its sample, this clonotype was seen a few times. The V and J genes are TRBV5-1 and TRBJ1-4, with D perhaps TRBD1 (6 bases). CDR3 length: 14 amino acids. With 4 bases removed from V and 7 bases from J, the gap between germline ends came to 14 bases. Germline loops: CDR1 SGHRS, CDR2 YFSETQ. CDR3 sequence reads: CASSRTVSGEKLFF. In DNA, the CDR3 is TGCGCCAGCAGCCGGACAGTTAGTGGTGAAAAACTGTTTTTT.

This clonotype is classed as medium-sized (0.01 to 0.1%). This sequence joins TRBV7-6 and TRBJ2-7; D may correspond to TRBD1 or TRBD2 (5 bases each). Trimming left V 4 bases short and J 7 bases short, with 17 bases between. The germline CDR1 and CDR2 sequences are SGHVS and FNYEAQ. The CDR3 runs 14 residues. In DNA, the CDR3 is TGTGCCAGCAGCTCCGGGACCGGGTTGAGAGAGCAGTACTTC. Translated, it gives CASSSGTGLREQYF.

The V and J genes are TRBV7-2 and TRBJ2-3, with D perhaps assigned TRBD1 or TRBD2 (6 bases each). With 7 bases removed from V and 4 bases from J, the gap between germline ends came to 12 bases. CDR1 is SGHTA and CDR2 is FQGNSA in the germline V gene. The CDR3 runs to 13 residues. The CDR3 bases are TGTGCCAGCACCTACGGGGGCCCAGATACGCAGTATTTT. Its translation is CASTYGGPDTQYF.

Details on this clonotype: This could be a read error, since a much larger clone is one nucleotide away. The rearrangement links TRBV7-6 to TRBJ2-1; 11 positions agree with TRBD2. Looked up from germline, CDR1 is SGHVS and CDR2 is FNYEAQ. CDR3 length equals 16 residues. The CDR3 nucleotides are TGTGCCGGCAGCCCCTATAGCGGGGGGGCGGGCAATGAGCAGTTCTTC. It yields the protein CAGSPYSGGAGNEQFF.

To note about this clonotype: Germline is not matched at one junction end, which may reflect a read error. The V call is TRBV7-9, the J call TRBJ2-1; the match to TRBD2 covers 7 bases. The CDR3 runs 12 residues. CDR1 and CDR2 from the germline V gene are SEHNR and FQNEAQ (reference sequence). The chain's CDR3 is CASRPGGNGQFF. CDR3 coding DNA: TGTGCCAGCAGGCCCGGGGGGAATGGGCAGTTCTTC. Full variable domain (rest looked up from reference TRBV7-9 and TRBJ2-1): DTGVSQNPRHKITKRGQNVTFRCDPISEHNRLYWYRQTLGQGPEFLTYFQNEAQLEKSRLLSDRFSAERPKGSFSTLEIQRTEQGDSAMYLCASRPGGNGQFFGPGTRLTVL.

This clonotype has a count of ten or more. The rearrangement links TRBV15 to TRBJ2-5, with D hard to call. The V end was cut by 0 bases, the J end by 5 bases, with 7 bases between. The CDR3 contains 13 residues. Per the germline V gene, CDR1 is LNHNV and CDR2 is YYDKDF (reference sequence). CDR3 nucleotide sequence: TGTGCCACCAGCAGAGATTTGGGGGAGACCCAGTACTTC. Amino acid sequence: CATSRDLGETQYF.

This clonotype has only one observation. The chain carries TRBV20-1 and TRBJ2-7; 8 nucleotides match TRBD2. The J segment lost 2 bases and the V segment lost 4 bases, leaving 4 bases of the junction unmatched. This CDR3 spans 13 amino acids. Per the germline V gene, CDR1 is DFQATT and CDR2 is SNEGSKA (reference sequence). CDR3 nucleotide sequence: TGCAGTGCTAAAGCGGGGGTCCCCTACGAGCAGTACTTC. Its translation is CSAKAGVPYEQYF.

V gene TRBV18 combines with J gene TRBJ2-3; tentative D call: TRBD1 (7 bases). CDR1 and CDR2 from the germline V gene are KGHSH and LQKENI. The CDR3 runs 15 residues. Between the trimmed V and J ends, which lost 7 bases and 2 bases, there was a span of 16 bases. The CDR3 DNA sequence: TGTGCCAGCTGCCAGGGGGGACTCAACACAGATACGCAGTATTTT. As protein: CASCQGGLNTDTQYF.

This clonotype has only a few counts. The CDR3 DNA reads TGTGCCAGCAGCGCGCGAGGGTCCTCCTACGAGCAGTACTTC. It specifies CASSARGSSYEQYF. This chain connects TRBV27 to TRBJ2-7; TRBD2 might be the D (5 bases). Germline values: CDR1 MNHEY, CDR2 SMNVEV (reference sequence). Between the trimmed V and J ends, which lost 6 bases and 0 bases, there was a span of 12 bases. There are 14 residues in the CDR3.